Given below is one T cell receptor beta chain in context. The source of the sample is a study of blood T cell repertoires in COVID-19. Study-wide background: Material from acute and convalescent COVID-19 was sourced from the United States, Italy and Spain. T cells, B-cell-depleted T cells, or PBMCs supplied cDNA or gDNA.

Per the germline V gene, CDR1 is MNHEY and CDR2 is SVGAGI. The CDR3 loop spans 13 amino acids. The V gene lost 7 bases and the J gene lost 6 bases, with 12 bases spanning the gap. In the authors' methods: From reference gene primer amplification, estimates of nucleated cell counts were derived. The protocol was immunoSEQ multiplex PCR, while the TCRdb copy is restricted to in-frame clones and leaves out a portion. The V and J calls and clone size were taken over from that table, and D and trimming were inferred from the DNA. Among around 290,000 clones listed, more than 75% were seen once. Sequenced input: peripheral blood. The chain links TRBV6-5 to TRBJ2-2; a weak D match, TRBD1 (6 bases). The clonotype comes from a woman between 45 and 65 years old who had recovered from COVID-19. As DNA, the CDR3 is TGTGCCAGCAAAAACTGGGGGCCCGGGGAGCTGTTTTTT. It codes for CASKNWGPGELFF.